What follows describes a single TCR beta chain. In this sample, this clonotype turned up many times. No cognate antigen has been identified for it. There are no base qualities to consult, and no much larger clone falls within one base. Trimming removed 5 bases from V and 7 bases from J, leaving 18 bases between the germline ends. The cysteine opens and the phenylalanine closes a CDR3 of 14 amino acids. The sequence is cut down to CDR3 DNA, 42 bases in frame from base 1. The germline V gene sets CDR1 to MNHEY and CDR2 to SVGEGT. The record originates from a study of T cell repertoires in cytomegalovirus infection (dated by TCRdb to about 2019). Background for the entire study: Donor HLA type was relevant to the analysis, as public TCR beta signatures indicated carriage of CMV infection together with the matching HLA type.

Broader findings and caveats from the paper: The ex vivo response was dominated by HLA-C-restricted CMV-specific TCR beta clonotypes, which also provided the single most frequent clonotype in two of eight donors. In both this cohort and an independent roughly 400-donor cohort, the cumulative frequency of public TCR beta family members distinguished carriers of CMV infection plus the relevant HLA type.

The listed sequencing device is Illumina HiSeq 1500. TCRdb cleaned the public reads at Q25 with fastp, built clones with MiXCR and kept in-frame beta chains. Rows are combined by CDR3 protein, so each entry shows the most common genes and DNA. This sample has 76,000 or so distinct CDR3 sequences in its table, and 3.5% to 4.5% of those were observed once. The ten largest account for 4% to 5.5% of the sample. Recombination joined TRBV6-2 or TRBV6-3 with TRBJ2-7; the D gene may be TRBD1 or TRBD2, since each aligns over 5 bases. The specimen was PBMCs. The source of this sequence is a human donor in good health (CMV status not recorded). Some clones in this sample may be carry-over from other donors' samples. The bases are TGTGCCAGCAGTAGGGACGGGTGGTTGATGGAGCAGTACTTC. It translates as CASSRDGWLMEQYF.